This T cell receptor beta chain was recovered during a study of T-cell reconstitution after alpha-beta-depleted transplantation in children listed by TCRdb under 2016. Some background on the complete study: The study quantitatively tracked T-cell immune reconstitution after TCRalphabeta/CD19-depleted allogeneic hematopoietic cell transplantation in children using TCR repertoire profiling. General conclusions and limits of the study: In some patients, the high TCRbeta diversity seen at day 60 was put down to recipient T cells and intrathymic progenitors that had survived conditioning. Apparently early alphabetaT-cell count recovery about two months after transplant reportedly relied on only several hundred rapidly expanded clones derived from non-depleted graft cells. Over the following months the frequencies of hyperexpanded clones went down, and after one year T-cell counts and TCRbeta diversity were mostly credited to newly produced T cells.

The CDR3 starts with the cysteine, ends with the phenylalanine, and has 14 residues. The sequence is cut down to CDR3 DNA, 42 bases in frame from base 1. V is clipped by 2 bases and J by 3 bases, and the sequence between their germline boundaries is 11 bases long. For CDR1 and CDR2, the germline V gene lists SGHTA and FQGNSA. This clonotype has a count of ten or more. There is no known antigen for this receptor. Per-nucleotide qualities are absent, and no much larger clonotype sits a single base away. The method was PCR. The listed sequencing device is Illumina HiSeq 2500. TCR libraries were prepared with molecular barcoding, using unique molecular identifiers to normalize TCRbeta repertoire quantification. The public reads were reanalyzed by TCRdb: fastp trimming at Q25, MiXCR alignment, in-frame beta chains only. Each CDR3 protein gets just one entry, which takes the most common genes and DNA from the rows behind it. Across this sample there are roughly 500,000 distinct CDR3 sequences, with roughly a tenth seen only once. The ten largest clones take up 2% of the sample.

The sample's treatment or condition label, decoded: allogeneic hematopoietic cell transplantation with graft depleted of TCRalphabeta T cells and CD19 B cells. The children who served as transplant recipients had been given grafts of TCRalphabeta/CD19-depleted allogeneic hematopoietic cells. The chain was built from TRBV7-2 and TRBJ2-7; the D segment could be TRBD1, given 6 matching bases. This clonotype was sampled from a child aged 2 to 15 with inherited bone marrow failure, due to receive a stem cell transplant. The sample was PBMCs, taken before TCRalphabeta/CD19-depleted stem cell transplant. This receptor has the CDR3 CASSLQDSFYEQYF. The DNA sequence is as follows: TGTGCCAGCAGCTTACAGGACAGCTTCTACGAGCAGTACTTC. With all but the CDR3 taken from the reference TRBV7-2 and TRBJ2-7 genes, the full variable domain is: GAGVSQSPSNKVTEKGKDVELRCDPISGHTALYWYRQSLGQGLEFLIYFQGNSAPDKSGLPSDRFSAERTGGSVSTLTIQRTQQEDSAVYLCASSLQDSFYEQYFGPGTRLTVT.